The clone carrying this TCR beta chain was seen ten or more times. Its specificity is unknown. The data were taken from a study of T-cell memory formation after mild COVID-19. Overall study results and limits: Among CD4+ contracting clones, most were CM and EM, and CD8+ ones EMRA.

Germline loops: CDR1 SQVTM, CDR2 ANQGSEA. CDR3 length equals 15 residues. The trim removed 3 bases at V and 4 bases at J, leaving 10 bases unmatched. One entry per CDR3 protein results from TCRdb running MiXCR on the 5' RACE reads. The repertoire holds 360,000 or so distinct CDR3 sequences, with around 30% as singletons. Sequenced material: PBMCs or a T cell subset sorted from them (not recorded which). This sequence joins TRBV29-1 and TRBJ2-7; 9 bases line up with TRBD1. The clonotype was recovered from an adult woman who had mild COVID-19 (a few samples of this study predate the infection). Cell type and time point are not known. The CDR3, as DNA: TGCAGCGTTGAGCTCCGATCCGGGACAGGGTACGAGCAGTACTTC. This codes for CSVELRSGTGYEQYF.